Sequencing of this TCR beta chain was carried out in a study of CD8 T cells in ankylosing spondylitis. Study-wide results and limits: Clones tied to disease were said to be significantly enriched in matched ankylosing spondylitis synovial fluid. Blood of patients with ankylosing spondylitis appeared to be characterized by a TCR beta motif of about eight highly homologous variants. Past studies reported some motif variants in reactive arthritis synovial fluid and blood. Peripheral blood held disease-linked clones only at relatively low frequency, and these were CD8+.

This clonotype was seen ten or more times. Its antigen is unknown. The CDR3 runs to 16 residues. CDR1 LGHNA and CDR2 YSLEER come from the germline V gene. With 6 bases removed from V and 0 bases from J, the gap between germline ends came to 12 bases. 5'-RACE, quantitative and with molecular barcodes, yielded the TCR beta libraries. TCRdb processed the 5' RACE reads anew with MiXCR; each CDR3 protein has one entry. The sample contains around 890,000 distinct CDR3 sequences, about 10% of which appear only once. V and J are TRBV4-3 and TRBJ2-6; D might be TRBD1 (5 bases). Sequencing used blood, either unsorted or a sorted T cell fraction (not recorded which). This sequence originates from a male donor with ankylosing spondylitis. CDR3 nucleotide sequence: TGCGCCAGCAGTGTGACAGTTACCTCTGGGGCCAACGTCCTGACTTTC. This sequence encodes CASSVTVTSGANVLTF.